This TCR beta chain was identified during a study of regulatory T cells in long-lasting Graves disease (dated by TCRdb to about 2021). Regarding the research as a whole: Antithyroid drugs had been taken for less than 3 months by newly diagnosed Graves' disease patients. TCR sequencing covered some 13 persistent and 20 or so newly diagnosed Graves' disease patients, around 33 samples in total. Patients with persistent Graves' disease were compared with patients with newly diagnosed Graves' disease using TCR sequencing and RNA sequencing of peripheral blood. The study was conducted in China and was registered as a clinical trial.

About this clonotype: Its antigen is still unknown. No quality values exist for individual bases; no much larger clone is one base distant.

Libraries were prepared through multiplex PCR. Instrument used: Illumina HiSeq 4000. iRepertoire HTBI primers and Arm-PCR amplification of CDR3 regions were used to construct TCR beta libraries. Before sequencing, the PCR products underwent gel purification. Regarding the original processing steps: A total of 62 TRBV and some 15 TRBJ segments were identified across samples and were used for gene usage analysis of CDR3 amino acid clonotypes. Filtered high-quality paired reads were merged into contigs using COPE and FqMerger. BLAST was used to align contigs to IMGT TRBV, TRBD and TRBJ reference genes, with CDR3 defined following IMGT. Any clonotype with a frequency above 0.1% was counted as a highly expanded clone. Shannon entropy was used to measure repertoire diversity, and the Gini coefficient was used to measure V-J evenness. Clonotypes shared by more than one individual were considered public. TCRdb reprocessed the public reads (quality trimming at Q25 with fastp, clone calling with MiXCR) and kept in-frame beta chains. All rows with the same CDR3 protein become a single entry with the most common DNA and genes. The V and J calls come from TCRdb's annotation, not from the publication. Counted in this sample were some 410,000 distinct CDR3 sequences; 16% of them appeared once. Roughly 10% of the sample comes from the top ten.

The germline V gene gives CDR1 as MDHEN and CDR2 as SYDVKM. The CDR3 goes from the cysteine to the phenylalanine over 15 residues. CDR3 DNA is the only sequence kept; it has 45 bases, read in frame from the first base. The V and J ends are trimmed by 8 bases and 5 bases, leaving 19 bases between them. Summary of the overall study and its limitations: The authors acknowledged the small sample size as a limitation that may reduce accuracy. Persistent disease showed preferential use of TRBV28, TRBJ1-2 and TRBJ2-5, whereas newly diagnosed disease favored TRBV20-1 and TRBJ2-1. Patients with persistent disease shared more public clonotypes (under 3,000) than newly diagnosed patients did (about 970). Sequencing and analysis were limited to the TCR beta chain. Compared with newly diagnosed patients, patients with persistent Graves' disease had lower TCR Shannon entropy and fewer highly expanded clones, which suggests clonal expansion. Only peripheral blood was studied, because thyroid tissue, the primary lesion, was inaccessible.

Taken with the paper, the label for time point translates to: newly diagnosed GD, antithyroid drugs for less than 3 months. For both TCR sequencing and RNA sequencing, RNA was extracted from PBMCs using TRIzol. The diagnosis of Graves' disease followed American Thyroid Association guidelines. The patients came from an endocrinology department in Xi'an, China. Each patient gave approximately 8.8 milliliters of peripheral blood, collected in an EDTA anticoagulant tube. Ficoll Paque Plus density gradient separation was used to isolate PBMCs, and no further T cell sorting was done. An Agilent 2100 Bioanalyzer and agarose gel were used to check RNA quality, and a NanoDrop 2000 was used to measure RNA concentration. The same specimen was also included in a second study, on T cells in Graves' hyperthyroidism and ophthalmopathy. In that second paper, the authors write: Graves' hyperthyroidism was defined as stable when no progression to ophthalmopathy occurred over 18 months of follow-up. Hyperthyroidism patients were newly diagnosed, with disease duration under 2 months, and aged 18 to 65 years. Patients with uncontrolled infections, other autoimmune diseases, pregnancy or lactation were excluded. Diagnoses were established on the basis of clinical symptoms, serum thyroxine and TRAb, thyroid ultrasound, and orbital computed tomography. A first-round RT-PCR of the TCR CDR3 used the HTBI primer set with the Qiagen OneStep RT-PCR kit. Most expanded thyroid clonotypes (frequency above 0.001) were also detected in blood, suggesting blood repertoires may reflect thyroid immune responses. Ophthalmopathy was separated from stable hyperthyroidism by a 13 V-J signature model, with approximately 90% sensitivity and approximately 81% specificity obtained in cross-validation and 80%/75% obtained in testing. In validation, the model predicted progression to ophthalmopathy with approximately 70% sensitivity and approximately 78% specificity, a median of roughly seven months before onset. TCR V-J signatures able to tell the groups apart were searched for in a discovery cohort of 100 patients, of whom over 40 had Graves' ophthalmopathy and about 55 had stable Graves' hyperthyroidism. Whether ophthalmopathy could be predicted prospectively was tested in an independent validation cohort made up of 18 hyperthyroidism patients plus 17 patients who later progressed to ophthalmopathy. The 100 or so discovery patients were randomly split 7:3 into training and test sets. In addition, the study compared T-cell repertoires in thyroid tissue and in blood from roughly six Graves' hyperthyroidism patients. After blood sampling, hyperthyroidism patients were treated with methimazole at a starting dose of 30 mg daily, and ophthalmopathy patients were treated with high-dose intravenous methylprednisolone. Libraries were constructed in a second round of multiplex PCR, after which size selection and purification were carried out. Sequencing of the libraries was done on an Illumina HiSeq2000 using paired-end 100 bp reads. SOAPnuke was used to process the raw data, removing reads that contained adapters or uncalled bases, had a mean Phred below 15, or lacked an exact match to the constant primer or identifier. COPE v1.2.5 was used to merge high-quality paired reads, and clonotypes were defined as unique nucleotide sequences. MiTCR v1.1 was used to align the clonotypes against IMGT TRBV, TRBD and TRBJ reference segments. Analysis was restricted to V-J combinations with a frequency above 0.0001, which covered roughly 99% of repertoires. A TCS score was defined as the ratio between F50 (clonal expansion) and ExV (chaos), using BLOSUM62-based TCRdist between CDR3 peptides within each V-J. Welch's t-statistics and random forest reduced around 550 V-J features to roughly 13, which were used in a naive Bayes classifier (R e1071). Sample size was not statistically predetermined, and investigators were not blinded to group allocation. According to the paper, TCR Vbeta CDR3 sequencing was carried out on 135 peripheral blood samples, which came from 40 to 45 ophthalmopathy, around 75 hyperthyroidism and about 17 progressor patients.

The specimen was peripheral blood mononuclear cells (PBMCs), collected at new diagnosis, from a patient treated with antithyroid drugs. The sequence joins TRBV28 to TRBJ2-1; TRBD1 is perhaps the D gene, given 6 matching bases. The receptor's source is a woman in her 30s with Graves disease. Donor details come from another sample of the same person, matched by shared clones. The nucleotide sequence is given as TGTGCCAGCGGTCCTGACTCAGACAGGAACAATGAGCAGTTCTTC. It codes for CASGPDSDRNNEQFF.